This T cell receptor (beta chain) was observed in a study of beta chain features in type 1 diabetes. Findings and limits, study-wide: Relative to healthy donors, patients appeared to have naive, central memory and Treg TCRB repertoires that were more similar. Amplification by PCR could prefer shorter templates, with the same effect in patients and controls. Fewer junction insertions and more nucleotide deletions appeared in type 1 diabetes patients.

Points on this clone: The antigen is not known. The sample has other DNA sequences that encode this CDR3 too.

This CDR3 region has 14 residues. V lost 1 base to trimming and J lost 1 base, with 5 bases between them. Germline CDR1 reads SEHNR; CDR2 reads FQNEAQ (reference sequence). Of the isolated RNA, all was reverse transcribed, and so the sequenced material was expressed TCRB transcripts. Sequencing used immunoSEQ multiplex PCR; TCRdb keeps in-frame clones, though not all of them. The sample consists of 400,000 to 550,000 clones, roughly 10% of them appearing once. Every single donor gave one heparinised blood draw, and these averaged about 100 mL. The sequence was collected from a woman under 30 in good health. V and J are TRBV7-9 and TRBJ2-1; D is unresolved. Material for sequencing was naive CD4+ T cells from blood. The CDR3 here is CASSLGGSYNEQFF. The CDR3 coding sequence is TGTGCCAGCAGCTTAGGGGGTTCCTACAATGAGCAGTTCTTC.